The 24 T cell receptor beta chains below come from one sample, sequenced in a study of type 1 regulatory T cells. One entry per CDR3 protein results from TCRdb running MiXCR on the reads. This table holds about 42,000 distinct CDR3 sequences, more than 10% found once. The antigens these receptors bind are not known. The specimen sequenced was cultured non-Tr1 T cells, either the whole culture or a sorted T cell fraction (not recorded which). These receptors were collected from a human donor in good health.

This clonotype was detected many times. The V gene is TRBV20-1, the J gene TRBJ1-1; D might be TRBD1 (5 bases). Germline V lookup: CDR1 DFQATT, CDR2 SNEGSKA (reference sequence). The CDR3 is 10 amino acids. The V end lost 5 bases, the J end lost 11 bases, and 12 bases lay between the germline ends. The CDR3 nucleotides are TGCAGTGCTCCCCAGGGACGGGCTTTCTTT. It is translated as CSAPQGRAFF.

This clonotype was counted a few times. Since a much larger clone is just one base distant, this may be a read error. The chain is built from TRBV20-1 and TRBJ2-5, with 8 bases lining up with TRBD1. The CDR3 is made up of 14 amino acids. Germline CDR1 and CDR2: DFQATT and SNEGSKA (reference sequence). The CDR3 DNA reads TGCAGTGCTAGTTCAGGGGGCGGCAAGAAGACCCAGTGCTTC. This sequence encodes CSASSGGGKKTQCF.

This clonotype was counted at least ten times. This chain links TRBV5-1 with TRBJ1-6; a possible D gene is TRBD1 (5 bases). V was trimmed by 4 bases and J by 10 bases, leaving 18 bases between them. CDR1 and CDR2 (germline): SGHRS, YFSETQ. This CDR3 spans 15 amino acids. This CDR3 reads CASSLTGASGSPLHF. CDR3 sequence (DNA): TGCGCCAGCAGCCTTACAGGCGCCTCTGGGTCACCCCTCCACTTT.

Ten or more counts support this clonotype. V usage is TRBV29-1 and J usage is TRBJ1-2; D uncertain. The germline V and J ends were trimmed by 2 bases and 2 bases, with 6 bases remaining between them. The CDR3 consists of 12 residues. Germline CDR1 is SQVTM and CDR2 is ANQGSEA. CDR3 in amino acids: CSVESVNYGYTF. CDR3 in DNA: TGCAGCGTTGAATCGGTGAACTATGGCTACACCTTC.

This clonotype appeared many times. The rearrangement uses TRBV6-5 and TRBJ2-7, with D perhaps matching TRBD2 (6 bases). Trimming took off 3 bases at V and 7 bases at J, with 7 bases between the two ends. The CDR3 extends over 11 amino acids. The germline CDR1 and CDR2 sequences are MNHEY and SVGAGI. The DNA of the CDR3 is TGTGCCAGCAGTTATCGGGGGGAGCAGTACTTC. This gives the protein CASSYRGEQYF.

Concerning this clonotype: One junction end disagrees with the germline gene, perhaps due to a read error. The gene calls are TRBV30 and TRBJ1-2; no definite D call. CDR3 length: 14 amino acids. In germline, CDR1 is GTSNPN, CDR2 SVGIG (reference sequence). The CDR3 sequence is CARSGIRASGGYTF. The DNA for the CDR3 is TGTGCCCGGAGTGGCATAAGGGCCTCGGGAGGCTACACCTTC.

The gene calls are TRBV30 and TRBJ1-4; TRBD1 agrees at 7 bases. Germline V CDR1 and CDR2: GTSNPN, SVGIG (reference sequence). The CDR3 extends over 15 amino acids. J lost 0 bases, V lost 4 bases, and 5 bases had no gene match. The CDR3 here is CAWNPGQATNEKLFF. The CDR3 DNA is TGTGCCTGGAACCCCGGACAGGCAACTAATGAAAAACTGTTTTTT.

At least ten counts were recorded for this clonotype. J is TRBJ1-6 and V is TRBV5-1; D not resolved. The V and J ends lost 0 bases and 10 bases respectively, with 14 bases between them. Germline assignment: CDR1 SGHRS and CDR2 YFSETQ. The CDR3 loop spans 15 amino acids. This CDR3 reads CASSLAADPWSPLHF. Here the CDR3 DNA reads TGCGCCAGCAGCTTGGCGGCAGACCCATGGTCACCCCTCCACTTT.

This clonotype showed up many times. The chain recombines TRBV20-1 with TRBJ2-3; D may be TRBD2 (5 bases). CDR3 length: 11 amino acids. Looked up from germline, CDR1 is DFQATT and CDR2 is SNEGSKA (reference sequence). Here the CDR3 reads CSQRRTDTQYF. CDR3 coding DNA: TGCTCCCAGCGGCGCACAGATACGCAGTATTTT.

This clonotype was counted only a few times. V usage is TRBV7-9 and J usage is TRBJ1-2; D gene uncertain. Trimming stripped 1 base from V and 12 bases from J, with 21 bases between. Germline V lookup: CDR1 SEHNR, CDR2 FQNEAQ (reference sequence). The CDR3 is made up of 15 amino acids. CDR3 coding DNA: TGTGCCAGCAGCTTAGAGTGGCAGGACGCTCGTCAGGACACCTTC. Its protein is CASSLEWQDARQDTF.

This clonotype has ten or more counts. This chain joins TRBV24-1 and TRBJ2-1; D is perhaps TRBD2 (6 bases). The CDR3 is 17 amino acids. Trimming left V 3 bases short and J 0 bases short, with 14 bases between. Germline lookup yields CDR1 KGHDR and CDR2 SFDVKD. The CDR3 loop reads CATSDPGTSSSYNEQFF. For the CDR3, the DNA is TGTGCCACCAGTGATCCCGGGACTTCAAGCTCCTACAATGAGCAGTTCTTC.

This clonotype was seen repeatedly, ten times or more. This rearrangement joins TRBV24-1 to TRBJ2-1; 8 bases fit TRBD1. CDR1 is KGHDR and CDR2 is SFDVKD in the germline V gene. The CDR3 loop spans 15 amino acids. V trimming: 3 bases; J trimming: 10 bases; junction bases outside the gene matches: 10. CDR3 in amino acids: CATSDPLTGDEEQFF. The CDR3 bases are TGTGCCACCAGTGATCCCCTGACAGGGGACGAAGAGCAGTTCTTC.

The chain recombines TRBV30 with TRBJ2-3, with 8 bases aligning to TRBD1. CDR1 GTSNPN and CDR2 SVGIG come from the germline V gene (reference sequence). This CDR3 is built from 14 residues. The trim removed 3 bases at V and 7 bases at J, leaving 9 bases unmatched. The CDR3 bases are TGTGCCTGGAGACAGGGGGGTCCCGCCCATACGCAGTATTTT. As protein: CAWRQGGPAHTQYF.

The rearrangement links TRBV7-9 to TRBJ2-3; 9 bases map to TRBD1. Germline CDR1 is SEHNR and CDR2 is FQNEAQ (reference sequence). CDR3 size: 14 residues. The trim removed 3 bases at V and 8 bases at J, leaving 6 bases unmatched. CDR3 coding DNA: TGTGCCAGCAGCTTTACAGGGGGCCAGGGTACGCAGTATTTT. Translation: CASSFTGGQGTQYF. Supplemented by reference TRBV7-9 and TRBJ2-3, the full variable domain reads DTGVSQNPRHKITKRGQNVTFRCDPISEHNRLYWYRQTLGQGPEFLTYFQNEAQLEKSRLLSDRFSAERPKGSFSTLEIQRTEQGDSAMYLCASSFTGGQGTQYFGPGTRLTVL.

At least ten counts were recorded for this clonotype. As DNA, the CDR3 is TGCAGTGCGGAAAGAACTGGAAACACCATATATTTT. Its protein product is CSAERTGNTIYF. The chain combines TRBV20-1 with TRBJ1-3; no definite D call. The CDR3 extends over 12 amino acids. CDR1 and CDR2 (germline): DFQATT, SNEGSKA (reference sequence). The V end lost 6 bases, the J end lost 2 bases, and 8 bases lay between the germline ends.

In its sample, this clonotype was seen many times. The rearrangement joins TRBV20-1 to TRBJ1-1, with TRBD1 identical over 9 bases. The junction had 4 bases not matched to a gene; V was cut back by 3 bases and J by 5 bases. CDR3 length: 13 amino acids. Per germline, CDR1 DFQATT and CDR2 SNEGSKA (reference sequence). In nucleotides, the CDR3 is TGCAGTGCTAGCCGGGACAGGGTGACTGAAGCTTTCTTT. Translation gives CSASRDRVTEAFF.

This clonotype was observed many times. V usage is TRBV5-1 and J usage is TRBJ2-1; 7 bases map to TRBD2. Germline V CDR1 and CDR2: SGHRS, YFSETQ. V dropped 2 bases and J dropped 5; count of bases not matched to a gene: 13. The CDR3 contains 17 residues. CDR3 amino acids: CASSFSNGLGSNNEQFF. DNA of the CDR3: TGCGCCAGCAGCTTTTCGAACGGACTAGGGAGTAACAATGAGCAGTTCTTC.

This clonotype was observed at least ten times. The chain combines TRBV24-1 with TRBJ2-1, with a tentative D call TRBD1 (5 bases). CDR1 and CDR2 from the germline V gene are KGHDR and SFDVKD. Trimming took 7 bases from V and 7 from J, leaving 19 bases between them. This CDR3 region has 15 residues. CDR3 DNA: TGTGCCACCAGCACGATGGGCAGGGAAAAAAATGAGCAGTTCTTC. Its protein product is CATSTMGREKNEQFF.

This clonotype showed up just a few times. The CDR3 sequence: CASTVASGRGPGGNTGELFF. The CDR3, as DNA: TGTGCCAGCACTGTGGCTAGCGGGAGGGGGCCAGGAGGGAACACCGGGGAGCTGTTTTTT. This rearrangement joins TRBV27 to TRBJ2-2; 12 nucleotides agree with TRBD2. This CDR3 spans 20 amino acids. V lost 7 bases to trimming and J lost 1 base; unmatched junction nucleotides: 16. CDR1 is MNHEY, CDR2 SMNVEV, per germline (reference sequence).

The rearrangement joins TRBV3-1 to TRBJ2-2, with a tentative D call TRBD1 (5 bases). The CDR3 spans 17 residues. The V gene lost 4 bases and the J gene lost 4 bases, with 19 bases spanning the gap. CDR1 and CDR2 from the germline V gene are LGHDT and YNNKEL (reference sequence). Here the CDR3 DNA reads TGTGCCAGCAGCCTGACGACCGCAGGGTTCGGCACCGGGGAGCTGTTTTTT. Translating gives CASSLTTAGFGTGELFF.

In this sample, this clonotype turned up a few times. The chain recombines TRBV28 with TRBJ2-3; D unresolved. The CDR3 is 12 amino acids. V was clipped by 5 bases and J by 4 bases, with 7 bases between them. CDR1 MDHEN and CDR2 SYDVKM come from the germline V gene. CDR3 protein: CASSGPPDTQYF. The CDR3 coding sequence is TGTGCCAGCAGTGGGCCCCCAGATACGCAGTATTTT.

This clonotype has ten or more counts. This chain joins TRBV18 and TRBJ1-5; no firm D call. V lost 6 bases to trimming and J lost 6 bases, with 15 bases between them. Per the germline V gene, CDR1 is KGHSH and CDR2 is LQKENI. The CDR3 extends over 14 amino acids. Written as DNA, the CDR3 is TGTGCCAGCTCCCCCGGGTGGTCATCTCAGCCCCAGCATTTT. Translated, it gives CASSPGWSSQPQHF.

This clonotype was seen a handful of times. This chain uses TRBV30 with TRBJ2-6; the D gene is possibly TRBD1 (6 bases). Trimming left V 2 bases short and J 4 bases short, with 12 bases between. CDR1 and CDR2 (germline): GTSNPN, SVGIG (reference sequence). The CDR3 is 15 residues long. As DNA, the CDR3 is TGTGCCTGGAGTAGAACCGGGACAGGGGCCAACGTCCTGACTTTC. Translated: CAWSRTGTGANVLTF.

This clonotype came up a few times. This chain joins TRBV12-3 or TRBV12-4 and TRBJ2-1; D ambiguous. This CDR3 is built from 12 residues. The germline V and J ends were trimmed by 1 base and 10 bases, with 8 bases remaining between them. DNA for the CDR3: TGTGCCAGCAGTTTAGGCGGACCCGAGCAGTTCTTC. This codes for CASSLGGPEQFF.